This T cell receptor beta chain was captured by sequencing in a study of spatial heterogeneity in lung cancer. Many counts were recorded for this clonotype. The time point denotes: sample taken at primary tumor resection. Whole RNA obtained from tumor, nontumor lung or frozen PBMC underwent sequencing without sorting. CDR3 length: 11 amino acids. V gave up 10 bases and J gave up 8 bases, with 12 bases separating them. Germline V lookup: CDR1 MNHEY, CDR2 SVGAGI. TCR cDNA molecules each had a unique molecular identifier. TCRdb called the 5' RACE reads again in MiXCR, with one record for every CDR3 protein. Of over 45,000 distinct CDR3 sequences in the sample, less than 5.5% were seen once.

Source: PBMCs, taken at surgery. This chain uses TRBV6-5 with TRBJ2-1; D gene unclear. The sequence came from a male donor with early-stage non-small cell lung cancer. The CDR3 sequence: CATERLDEQFF. DNA for the CDR3: TGTGCCACCGAGCGTCTGGATGAGCAGTTCTTC.